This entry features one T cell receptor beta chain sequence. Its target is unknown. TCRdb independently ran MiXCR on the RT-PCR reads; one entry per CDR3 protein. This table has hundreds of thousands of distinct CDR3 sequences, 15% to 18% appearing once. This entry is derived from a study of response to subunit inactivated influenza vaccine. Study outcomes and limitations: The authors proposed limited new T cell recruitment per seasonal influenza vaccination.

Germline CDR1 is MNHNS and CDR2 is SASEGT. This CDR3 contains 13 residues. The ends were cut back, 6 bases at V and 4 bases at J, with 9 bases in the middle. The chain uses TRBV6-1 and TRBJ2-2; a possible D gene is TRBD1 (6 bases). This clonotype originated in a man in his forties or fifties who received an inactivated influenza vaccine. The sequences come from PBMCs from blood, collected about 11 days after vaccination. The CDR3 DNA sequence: TGTGCCAGCAGGAGGACAGTCACCGGGGAGCTGTTTTTT. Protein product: CASRRTVTGELFF.